Following are 29 T cell receptor beta chains from one sample sequenced in a study of tumor-infiltrating lymphocytes in primary liver carcinoma (dated by TCRdb to 2015 to 2018). For sequencing, an Illumina HiSeq 2500 was employed. Starting from 500 to 600 ng total RNA, TCRbeta-specific cDNA was produced by reverse transcription with a constant-region primer and ProtoScript II reverse transcriptase. TCRbeta libraries were built with three nested multiplex PCR rounds, a slightly modified ARM-PCR procedure. Each of the first two PCR rounds ran for about 10 cycles and used multiplex TRBV1-TRBV30 forward primers together with a Cbeta reverse primer. Starting from the raw public reads, TCRdb applied fastp trimming at Q25, assembled clones with MiXCR and retained in-frame beta chains. One record per CDR3 amino acid sequence lists the most common genes and DNA. The sample contains about 130,000 distinct CDR3 sequences, around 64% of them found a single time. The biggest ten clones account for 7% to 10% of the sample.

Without any cell sorting, total RNA and DNA were co-extracted from about 20-30 mg of bulk tissue using the AllPrep DNA/RNA mini kit. Sequencing was performed on liver tumor tissue from sampling region 3. The sample's cell subset or site label is to be understood as: tumor region T3, left-lateral pole. The receptors derive from an older woman with primary liver carcinoma and hepatitis B virus infection.

The chain links TRBV29-1 to TRBJ2-1; TRBD2 might be the D (6 bases). The CDR3 consists of 14 residues. Per the germline V gene, CDR1 is SQVTM and CDR2 is ANQGSEA. Trimming removed 7 bases from V and 9 bases from J, with 22 bases in between. CDR3 coding DNA: TGCAGCGCTGAGCGACTAGTGACGCCGCCTGAGCAGTTCTTC. The encoded protein is CSAERLVTPPEQFF.

This clonotype was found many times. V gene TRBV29-1 combines with J gene TRBJ1-1; D is perhaps TRBD1 (5 bases). The V gene's germline CDR1 is SQVTM and CDR2 ANQGSEA. This CDR3 is built from 15 residues. Trimming removed 4 bases from V and 7 bases from J, with 22 bases in between. CDR3 region: CSVVGAQRDGFEAFF. DNA for the CDR3: TGCAGCGTTGTTGGGGCCCAAAGGGACGGCTTTGAAGCTTTCTTT.

Concerning this clonotype: The junction differs from germline at one of its ends, possibly a read error. The V and J genes are TRBV11-2 and TRBJ1-4; D remains ambiguous. Germline values: CDR1 SGHAT, CDR2 FQNNGV. CDR3 length: 15 residues. CDR3 protein: CASSLGAAVNEKLFF. The CDR3 DNA follows: TGTGCCAGCAGCTTAGGGGCCGCCGTGAATGAAAAATTGTTTTTT.

As regards this clonotype: Just one base apart from a much larger clone, this may be a read error. This chain connects TRBV6-1 to TRBJ2-7; D not certain. Trimming took 1 base from V and 13 from J, leaving 11 bases between them. Germline CDR1 reads MNHNS; CDR2 reads SASEGT. The CDR3 totals 11 residues. For the CDR3, the DNA is TGTGCCAGCAGTGAAGTCATGGCGGTTTACTTC. Its translation is CASSEVMAVYF.

Details on this clonotype: Sequence at one end of the junction differs from germline and may be a read error. This sequence joins TRBV12-3 or TRBV12-4 and TRBJ1-1; the D is unclear. The CDR3 is 13 amino acids. The CDR3 DNA is TGTGCCAGCACCATAATTGCGGGGTCTGAGGCTTTCTTT. Translated, it gives CASTIIAGSEAFF.

Comments on this clonotype: Mismatch with germline at one junction end may stem from a read error. The V and J genes are TRBV11-3 and TRBJ2-1, with TRBD2 matching over 10 bases. CDR1 and CDR2 from the germline V gene are SGHNT and YENEEA. The length of the CDR3 is 15 residues. CDR3 residues: CANSLETSGLNEHFF. The CDR3 bases are TGTGCCAACAGCTTAGAGACTAGCGGGCTGAATGAGCACTTCTTC.

For this clonotype: The junction differs from germline at one of its ends, possibly a read error. J is TRBJ2-1 and V is TRBV11-1; D is uncertain. The CDR3 consists of 16 residues. Looked up from germline, CDR1 is SGHAT and CDR2 is FQDESV (reference sequence). DNA of the CDR3: TGTGCCAGTAGCTTAGCTGCGCGCCGGAGCTACAATGTGCAGTTCTTC. Protein sequence: CASSLAARRSYNVQFF. Combining the CDR3 with reference TRBV11-1 and TRBJ2-1 gives the whole variable domain EAEVAQSPRYKITEKSQAVAFWCDPISGHATLYWYRQILGQGPELLVQFQDESVVDDSQLPKDRFSAERLKGVDSTLKIQPAELGDSAMYLCASSLAARRSYNVQFFGPGTRLTVL.

This clonotype was counted ten times or more. The genes are TRBV5-1 and TRBJ2-2, with D possibly TRBD2 on 5 matching bases. CDR1 is SGHRS, CDR2 YFSETQ, per germline. Trimming removed 0 bases from V and 4 bases from J, with 10 bases in between. The CDR3 totals 15 residues. The CDR3 DNA is TGCGCCAGCAGCTTGGGTCGGACTGGCACCGGGGAGCTGTTTTTT. This codes for CASSLGRTGTGELFF.

This clonotype has a single count. This could be a read error, since a much larger clone is one nucleotide away. The genes are TRBV10-2 and TRBJ1-2, with D perhaps matching TRBD1 (5 bases). This CDR3 region has 12 residues. Per germline, CDR1 WSHSY and CDR2 SAAADI. DNA of the CDR3: TGCGCCAGCAGGGCCACAGGCGGCGGCTACGCCTTC. It specifies CASRATGGGYAF.

Turning to this clonotype: No conserved phenylalanine or tryptophan is present at the end of the CDR3, so a read error is the likely explanation. No DNA is shown, since the ends of the CDR3 on it are uncertain; the CDR3 is the one TCRdb lists. CDR3 amino acids: CASSRDRDEQYI. The chain links TRBV5-4 to TRBJ2-7; TRBD1, as called in the table, went unchecked against the DNA. The CDR3 numbers 12 amino acids, ends counted. The germline V gene encodes CDR1 SGHNT and CDR2 YYREEE (reference sequence).

This rearrangement joins TRBV6-5 to TRBJ2-7; 7 bases align to TRBD1. This CDR3 is built from 15 residues. V was pared by 10 bases and J by 2 bases, with 14 bases of the junction left unmatched. CDR1 and CDR2 (germline): MNHEY, SVGAGI. CDR3 sequence reads: CANSYTGGQAYEQYF. For the CDR3, the DNA is TGTGCCAACAGCTACACAGGAGGACAGGCCTACGAGCAGTACTTC.

Regarding this clonotype: This may stem from a read error, because a much larger clone lies one nucleotide away. V usage is TRBV5-1 and J usage is TRBJ2-7, with no clear D. This CDR3 is built from 15 residues. Per the germline V gene, CDR1 is SGHRS and CDR2 is YFSETQ. The CDR3: CACSPRLESTYEQYF. The CDR3 DNA follows: TGCGCCTGCAGTCCTCGGCTGGAGTCGACCTACGAGCAGTACTTC.

This clonotype was picked up one time. The CDR3 ends on some other residue instead of the conserved phenylalanine or tryptophan, so this is likely a read error. V usage is TRBV19 and J usage is TRBJ2-5, with D perhaps TRBD2 (7 bases). Trimming removed 5 bases from V and 4 bases from J, with 17 bases in between. Germline values: CDR1 LNHDA, CDR2 SQIVND (reference sequence). This CDR3 is built from 15 residues. The CDR3 reads CASSRGTAGAETQYL. The CDR3 DNA follows: TGTGCCAGTAGTCGAGGGACCGCGGGGGCAGAGACCCAGTACTTG.

The table lists this clonotype with many counts. The chain has TRBV14 and TRBJ2-1; 7 bases are shared with TRBD2. The CDR3 covers 17 residues. Unmatched junction bases numbered 7, after V lost 0 bases and J lost 2 bases. Germline CDR1 and CDR2: SGHDN and FVKESK. CDR3 nucleotide sequence: TGTGCCAGCAGCCAAGATCCGAGGGAGGGCGCCTACAATGAGCAGTTCTTC. It yields the protein CASSQDPREGAYNEQFF.

A remark on this clonotype: A clone one base away is much larger, so this may be a read error. The chain is built from TRBV7-8 and TRBJ1-1; tentative D call: TRBD1 (5 bases). Per germline, CDR1 SGHVS and CDR2 FQNEAQ. V shed 5 bases and J shed 2 bases, with 15 bases lying between them. The CDR3 sequence is 15 residues long. The chain's CDR3 is CASSTHLGGNTEAFF. CDR3 DNA: TGTGCCAGCAGCACCCACCTGGGGGGAAACACTGAAGCTTTCTTT.

This clonotype was recorded only once. V usage is TRBV2 and J usage is TRBJ2-7; D is uncertain. Germline V gives CDR1 SNHLY, CDR2 FYNNEI. V shed 6 bases and J shed 6 bases, with 12 bases lying between them. The CDR3 is 12 residues long. This chain's CDR3 is CASRNLCFEQYF. CDR3 nucleotides: TGTGCCAGCAGGAACCTGTGTTTCGAGCAGTACTTC.

Points on this clonotype: The CDR3 carries no conserved terminal phenylalanine or tryptophan, so it likely arises from a read error. V gene TRBV7-8 combines with J gene TRBJ1-1; perhaps TRBD1 as D (5 bases). Germline CDR1 SGHVS, CDR2 FQNEAQ. The CDR3 runs to 15 residues. Trimming took 3 bases from V and 0 from J, leaving 11 bases between them. This CDR3 reads CASSFTKQVNTEAFI. CDR3 coding DNA: TGTGCCAGCAGCTTCACCAAACAGGTGAACACTGAAGCTTTCATT.

This clonotype was seen repeatedly, ten times or more. The gene calls are TRBV12-3 or TRBV12-4 and TRBJ2-5, with a weak D call TRBD2 (5 bases). The V and J ends lost 5 bases and 8 bases respectively, with 9 bases between them. This CDR3 is built from 11 residues. The CDR3 here is CASSTDYTQYF. In nucleotides, the CDR3 is TGTGCCAGCAGTACTGACTACACCCAGTACTTC.

Concerning this clonotype itself: The junction departs from germline at one end; a sequencing error may be responsible. The chain uses TRBV11-2 and TRBJ2-3; 8 nucleotides agree with TRBD1. CDR3 length equals 16 residues. Germline CDR1 and CDR2: SGHAT and FQNNGV. The CDR3 nucleotides read TGTACCAGCGGCCGGATGACAGGGGTAGACACAGATACGCAGTATTTT. Translated: CTSGRMTGVDTDTQYF.

On this clonotype: This sequence may be a read error, since a much larger clone differs from it by one base. The chain couples TRBV6-2 or TRBV6-3 to TRBJ2-7, with unresolved D. This CDR3 region has 11 residues. V lost 6 bases to trimming and J lost 4 bases, with 7 bases between them. Looked up from germline, CDR1 is MNHEY and CDR2 is SVGEGT. The CDR3 is CASSRLYEQYF. CDR3 bases: TGTGCCAGCAGCCGCCTGTACGAGCAGTACTTC.

With respect to this clonotype: At one end, the junction sequence differs from germline, possibly due to a read error. This chain connects TRBV6-6 to TRBJ1-4, with 9 bases identical to TRBD1. Germline V gene data show CDR1 as MNHNY and CDR2 as SVGAGI (reference sequence). This CDR3 region has 16 residues. CDR3: CASRQRGGDRVEKLLF. The CDR3 DNA reads as TGTGCCAGCAGACAACGGGGTGGGGACAGGGTTGAAAAACTGCTTTTT.

The rearrangement uses TRBV7-8 and TRBJ1-6, with D perhaps matching TRBD1 (5 bases). CDR1 is SGHVS, CDR2 FQNEAQ, per germline. CDR3 length: 15 residues. CDR3 bases: TGTGCAGGCAGCGTTAGGCAGGGTCCGAGTTCACCCCTCCACTTT. As protein: CAGSVRQGPSSPLHF.

Notes on this clonotype: A much bigger clone sits one base away, suggesting this may be a read error. V and J are TRBV28 and TRBJ2-7; possible D gene TRBD2, 6 bases. This CDR3 spans 13 amino acids. Germline lookup yields CDR1 MDHEN and CDR2 SYDVKM. Trimming cost V 3 bases and J 6 bases, with 12 bases left between them. CDR3 loop: CASSFRRGGEQYF. For the CDR3, the DNA is TGTGCCAGCAGTTTCAGGAGGGGCGGCGAGCAGTACTTC.

As regards this clonotype: No conserved phenylalanine or tryptophan ends this CDR3, so it is likely a read error. The chain combines TRBV6-5 with TRBJ2-2; D unresolved. Germline V gene data show CDR1 as MNHEY and CDR2 as SVGAGI. This CDR3 has 12 amino acids. CDR3 sequence reads: CASSQNTVELFI. CDR3 nucleotides: TGTGCCAGCAGTCAAAACACCGTGGAGCTGTTTATT.

A single count supports this clonotype. Given a much more abundant clone one base away, this may be a read error. This sequence joins TRBV6-1 and TRBJ2-6; unclear D gene. The CDR3 covers 15 residues. The germline V and J ends were trimmed by 8 bases and 2 bases, with 13 bases remaining between them. The germline CDR1 and CDR2 sequences are MNHNS and SASEGT. The CDR3 reads CASCMMRTGANVLTF. Written as DNA, the CDR3 is TGTGCCAGCTGCATGATGCGAACTGGGGCCAACGTCCTGACTTTC.

CDR3 coding DNA: TGTGCCAGCTCGCAGAGTACAGGGAGCTCTGGAAACACCATATATTTT. Its translation: CASSQSTGSSGNTIYF. The rearrangement links TRBV18 to TRBJ1-3; perhaps TRBD1 as D (6 bases). Deletions cut 6 bases from V and 0 bases from J, with 15 bases between. Germline V CDR1 and CDR2: KGHSH, LQKENI. The CDR3 covers 16 residues.

This clonotype was detected only a few times. This sequence may be a read error, since a much larger clone differs from it by one base. V usage is TRBV6-1 and J usage is TRBJ1-1, with TRBD1 as a possible D gene (6 bases). This CDR3 comprises 13 residues. The V gene's germline CDR1 is MNHNS and CDR2 SASEGT. The CDR3 coding sequence is TGTGCCAGCAGTTCCCAGGGGAACACTGAAACTTTCTTT. The encoded protein is CASSSQGNTETFF.

Regarding this clonotype: Because it lacks the conserved phenylalanine or tryptophan at the end, this CDR3 is likely a read error. The DNA is left out, because the CDR3 cannot be placed on it with certainty; the CDR3 is given as TCRdb lists it. The rearrangement joins TRBV11-2 to TRBJ2-1; no check of the table's D call, TRBD2, against the DNA was made. The CDR3 adds up to 13 amino acids, both ends counted. CDR1 is SGHAT and CDR2 is FQNNGV in the germline V gene. The CDR3 loop reads CASSLDYSGEHFI.

This clonotype was counted at least ten times. The CDR3 region has the DNA TGCGCCAGCCACAAGCCTTCTAGCGGGATCTACAATGAGCAGTTCTTC. It yields the protein CASHKPSSGIYNEQFF. The chain links TRBV10-2 to TRBJ2-1; 9 bases are shared with TRBD2. CDR3 length: 16 residues. Germline trimming cut 8 bases from V and 3 bases from J; bases unmatched to any gene: 11. The germline V gene has CDR1 WSHSY and CDR2 SAAADI.